The 11 T cell receptor beta chains presented below share a single source sample, sequenced in a study of cytotoxic CD8 clonotypes in ibrutinib-treated CLL. Some clones are missing from TCRdb's copy, which holds only in-frame ones; the method was immunoSEQ multiplex PCR. The repertoire consists of approximately 130,000 clones, with around 80% occurring once and the leading ten covering 2.5% to 3.5%. The material sequenced was PBMCs, taken after 24 months of ibrutinib treatment. The receptors here all came from a human donor with chronic lymphocytic leukemia.

In this sample, this clone turned up a few times. V and J are TRBV23-1 and TRBJ2-6; 8 nucleotides agree with TRBD2. TRBV23-1 is known as an ORF, though its function is uncertain. J gave up 0 bases and V 4 bases, and 23 bases lay outside the gene matches. This CDR3 is built from 23 residues. The CDR3 sequence is CASSPHYPRHLGSGDSGANVLTF. The CDR3 DNA is TGCGCCAGCAGTCCTCACTACCCCAGACATCTGGGTAGCGGGGACTCTGGGGCCAACGTCCTGACTTTC.

The table lists this clone with a count of one. The genes are TRBV19 and TRBJ1-6; weak D call: TRBD1 (5 bases). V lost 3 bases to trimming and J lost 0 bases, with 15 bases between them. Germline-derived CDR1 and CDR2 are LNHDA and SQIVND (reference sequence). The CDR3 length is 18 residues. In nucleotides, the CDR3 is TGTGCCAGTAGTATTAGCAGGGTGGGAAGCTCCTATAATTCACCCCTCCACTTT. Protein product: CASSISRVGSSYNSPLHF.

The chain joins TRBV30 to TRBJ2-5; 11 bases are a match to TRBD2. This CDR3 is 15 amino acids long. In germline, CDR1 is GTSNPN, CDR2 SVGIG (reference sequence). J was trimmed by 1 base and V by 1 base; bases with no gene match: 2. The CDR3 nucleotides are TGTGCCTGGAGTGAGGGACTAGCGGCCCAAGAGACCCAGTACTTC. Translation gives CAWSEGLAAQETQYF.

This sequence joins TRBV2 and TRBJ1-4, with 10 bases lining up with TRBD1. This CDR3 has 13 residues. The junction had 4 bases not matched to a gene; V was cut back by 7 bases and J by 8 bases. From germline, CDR1 is SNHLY and CDR2 FYNNEI. CDR3 region: CASTGQGWEKLFF. The CDR3 bases are TGTGCCAGCACGGGACAGGGGTGGGAAAAACTGTTTTTT.

This clone has just a few counts. J is TRBJ1-6 and V is TRBV2; D is possibly TRBD1 (5 bases). The CDR3 is made up of 13 amino acids. CDR1 is SNHLY, CDR2 FYNNEI, per germline. The V and J ends lost 4 bases and 10 bases respectively, with 11 bases between them. This CDR3 is CASSGSTGSPLHF. In DNA, the CDR3 is TGTGCCAGCAGTGGAAGCACAGGATCACCCCTCCACTTT.

The genes are TRBV11-2 and TRBJ2-1; possibly TRBD2 for D (6 bases). V gave up 4 bases and J gave up 10 bases, with 8 bases separating them. CDR1 and CDR2 (germline): SGHAT, FQNNGV. The CDR3 is made up of 11 amino acids. The CDR3 sequence is CASSSGLEQFF. The CDR3 coding sequence is TGTGCCAGCAGCTCGGGACTCGAGCAGTTCTTC. The full variable domain, rest sourced from reference TRBV11-2 and TRBJ2-1, is EAGVAQSPRYKIIEKRQSVAFWCNPISGHATLYWYQQILGQGPKLLIQFQNNGVVDDSQLPKDRFSAERLKGVDSTLKIQPAKLEDSAVYLCASSSGLEQFFGPGTRLTVL.

The chain uses TRBV18 and TRBJ1-3, with unresolved D. This CDR3 has 16 residues. The V end was cut by 2 bases, the J end by 0 bases, with 11 bases between. Germline CDR1 is KGHSH and CDR2 is LQKENI. This chain's CDR3 is CASSPFGFHSGNTIYF. The CDR3 coding sequence is TGTGCCAGCTCACCATTCGGTTTTCACTCTGGAAACACCATATATTTT.

The rearrangement links TRBV21-1 to TRBJ2-5. TRBV21-1 is shown as a pseudogene. This CDR3 contains 12 residues. The CDR3 spells CARYSAEETQYF. The CDR3 nucleotides are TGTGCCAGATACAGCGCTGAAGAGACCCAGTACTTC.

This clone was found once. The CDR3 coding sequence is TGTGCCAGCAGTTTTTCAGGACAGCCGAACACCGGGGAGCTGTTTTTT. This encodes CASSFSGQPNTGELFF. The chain links TRBV27 to TRBJ2-2, with D perhaps matching TRBD1 (6 bases). V dropped 3 bases and J dropped 0 bases, with 11 bases sitting between them. CDR1 is MNHEY and CDR2 is SMNVEV in the germline V gene (reference sequence). This CDR3 has 16 amino acids.

The count of this clone is one. This chain joins TRBV10-3 and TRBJ2-1; D is possibly TRBD1 (6 bases). CDR3 size: 12 residues. Germline CDR1 reads ENHRY; CDR2 reads SYGVKD. With 5 bases removed from V and 5 bases from J, the gap between germline ends came to 7 bases. The DNA for the CDR3 is TGTGCCATCAGTTCAGGGGACAATGAGCAGTTCTTC. Translated: CAISSGDNEQFF.

The CDR3 here is CASSSTTMGAEQYF. For the CDR3, the DNA is TGTGCCAGCAGCTCAACTACTATGGGGGCCGAGCAGTACTTC. The rearrangement links TRBV7-9 to TRBJ2-7; weak D call: TRBD1 (6 bases). V gave up 4 bases and J gave up 6 bases, with 16 bases separating them. CDR3 length: 14 residues. CDR1 and CDR2 from the germline V gene are SEHNR and FQNEAQ (reference sequence).